This T cell receptor (beta chain) derives from a study of response to subunit inactivated influenza vaccine. The length of the CDR3 is 13 residues. The V end was cut by 2 bases, the J end by 9 bases, with 11 bases between. Germline CDR1 reads SGHTA; CDR2 reads FQGNSA. TCRdb used MiXCR to reprocess the RT-PCR reads, holding one entry per CDR3 protein. Seen here are 300,000 to 350,000 distinct CDR3 sequences, about 20% observed once, and the top ten hold about a tenth. This chain uses TRBV7-2 with TRBJ2-1; D not certain. The TCR originated in a man aged 50 to 75 who received an inactivated influenza vaccine. The sample was PBMCs from blood, taken less than 22 months after vaccination. CDR3 nucleotides: TGTGCCAGCAGCTTACAACTCCGAAGTGAGCAGTTCTTC. It specifies CASSLQLRSEQFF.